A single sample is the source of the 21 T cell receptor beta chains below, sequenced in a study of OX40 agonist ivuxolimab in advanced cancers. The protocol was immunoSEQ multiplex PCR, while the TCRdb copy is restricted to in-frame clones and leaves out a portion. Here the sample spans about 31,000 clones, roughly 87% being singletons. The sequencing here drew on CD4+ or CD8+ T cells sorted from blood, taken in a trial of the OX40 agonist ivuxolimab. The receptor source for this set is an adult with an advanced solid tumor such as melanoma, head and neck, liver or kidney cancer.

This chain links TRBV5-1 with TRBJ1-2; a possible D gene is TRBD1 (5 bases). From germline, CDR1 is SGHRS and CDR2 YFSETQ. This CDR3 contains 13 residues. V lost 5 bases, J lost 2 bases, and 10 bases lay in between. CDR3 bases: TGCGCCAGCAGACCCGACAGCAACTATGGCTACACCTTC. Translating gives CASRPDSNYGYTF.

CDR3 protein: CASSSLRSSGNTIYF. The DNA of the CDR3 is TGTGCCAGCAGCTCCCTTCGTAGCTCTGGAAACACCATATATTTT. This chain joins TRBV7-9 and TRBJ1-3; D is ambiguous. Per germline, CDR1 SEHNR and CDR2 FQNEAQ (reference sequence). V was clipped by 4 bases and J by 0 bases, with 10 bases between them. This CDR3 has 15 residues.

The chain uses TRBV2 and TRBJ2-1; the match to TRBD1 covers 10 bases. The CDR3 spans 14 residues. J lost 4 bases, V lost 7 bases, and 4 bases had no gene match. CDR1 is SNHLY and CDR2 is FYNNEI in the germline V gene. The CDR3 loop is CASIGTGVYNEQFF. The CDR3 nucleotides read TGTGCCAGCATTGGGACAGGGGTGTACAATGAGCAGTTCTTC.

The chain uses TRBV28 and TRBJ2-5, with a possible D match to TRBD1 (5 bases). Germline V gives CDR1 MDHEN, CDR2 SYDVKM. The CDR3 is made up of 15 amino acids. V gave up 6 bases and J gave up 2 bases, with 16 bases separating them. The DNA for the CDR3 is TGTGCCAGCAGCCCTCGACAGATCTATCAAGAGACCCAGTACTTC. Protein product: CASSPRQIYQETQYF.

The chain recombines TRBV2 with TRBJ1-4, with D maybe TRBD1 (5 bases). Trimming removed 8 bases at V and 0 bases at J, with 16 bases between. The CDR3 length is 16 residues. Per the germline V gene, CDR1 is SNHLY and CDR2 is FYNNEI. Here the CDR3 DNA reads TGTGCCAGCGGGCTCTCAGGGCATGCAACTAATGAAAAACTGTTTTTT. The encoded protein is CASGLSGHATNEKLFF.

This rearrangement joins TRBV2 to TRBJ2-5; tentative D call: TRBD2 (6 bases). This CDR3 contains 14 residues. CDR1 and CDR2 from the germline V gene are SNHLY and FYNNEI. The V end was cut by 7 bases, the J end by 4 bases, with 16 bases between. The CDR3 sequence is CASILPGVRETQYF. The CDR3 DNA sequence: TGTGCCAGCATCCTGCCGGGGGTGCGAGAGACCCAGTACTTC.

V is TRBV7-9 and J is TRBJ2-7; D assignment may be TRBD1 or TRBD2 (6 bases each). The CDR3 contains 14 residues. V lost 5 bases, J lost 2 bases, and 13 bases lay in between. Germline V gene sequence: CDR1 SEHNR, CDR2 FQNEAQ (reference sequence). CDR3 in amino acids: CASSGGRGTYEQYF. Here the CDR3 DNA reads TGTGCCAGCAGCGGGGGGCGGGGTACCTACGAGCAGTACTTC. Looking up the rest from reference TRBV7-9 and TRBJ2-7 gives the full variable domain: DTGVSQNPRHKITKRGQNVTFRCDPISEHNRLYWYRQTLGQGPEFLTYFQNEAQLEKSRLLSDRFSAERPKGSFSTLEIQRTEQGDSAMYLCASSGGRGTYEQYFGPGTRLTVT.

This clone was observed a handful of times. The chain uses TRBV5-1 and TRBJ2-1; possibly TRBD1 for D (5 bases). V was cut by 5 bases and J by 7 bases, with 13 bases left in between. The CDR3 contains 13 residues. Germline lookup yields CDR1 SGHRS and CDR2 YFSETQ. For the CDR3, the DNA is TGCGCCAGCAGACCCCCTAGGGGTAATGAGCAGTTCTTC. It specifies CASRPPRGNEQFF.

The J gene is TRBJ2-5, the V gene TRBV7-3; D possibly corresponds to TRBD2 (6 bases). Between the trimmed V and J ends, which lost 5 bases and 5 bases, there was a span of 18 bases. CDR1 and CDR2 (germline): SGHTA, FQGTGA. CDR3 length: 15 amino acids. CDR3 in DNA: TGTGCCAGCAGCCCTGGCGGCCCCCGGGGGGAGACCCAGTACTTC. Amino acids: CASSPGGPRGETQYF.

The CDR3 is CASSIEDTAVYGYTF. DNA of the CDR3: TGTGCCAGTAGTATAGAGGACACGGCGGTCTATGGCTACACCTTC. The gene calls are TRBV19 and TRBJ1-2, with a possible D match to TRBD1 (5 bases). V lost 0 bases to trimming and J lost 4 bases, with 12 bases between them. CDR3 length: 15 residues. Germline lookup yields CDR1 LNHDA and CDR2 SQIVND (reference sequence).

V gene TRBV11-2 combines with J gene TRBJ1-3, with D unclear. V gave up 5 bases and J gave up 7 bases, with 15 bases separating them. This CDR3 has 14 amino acids. Germline lookup yields CDR1 SGHAT and CDR2 FQNNGV. The DNA of the CDR3 is TGTGCCAGCAGCGGGCAGGAAGGATGGAACACCATATATTTT. Its translation is CASSGQEGWNTIYF.

The chain carries TRBV5-6 and TRBJ2-1, with D perhaps TRBD2 (6 bases). Germline-derived CDR1 and CDR2 are SGHDT and YYEEEE. Trimming removed 3 bases from V and 5 bases from J, with 12 bases in between. There are 14 residues in the CDR3. The CDR3 spells CASSSGLGDNEQFF. The CDR3 DNA is TGTGCCAGCAGCTCGGGACTTGGAGACAATGAGCAGTTCTTC.

The chain uses TRBV20-1 and TRBJ1-2; no firm D call. The V and J ends lost 2 bases and 7 bases respectively, with 8 bases between them. Germline CDR1 DFQATT, CDR2 SNEGSKA (reference sequence). This CDR3 has 11 residues. For the CDR3, the DNA is TGCAGTGCTAGACAGGCGGTTGGCTACACCTTC. Translation: CSARQAVGYTF.

This clone has only a few counts. As DNA, the CDR3 is TGTGCCAGCATCCGACAGGGGGGGAACACTGAAGCTTTCTTT. Translating it yields CASIRQGGNTEAFF. The chain recombines TRBV2 with TRBJ1-1; the match to TRBD1 covers 9 bases. CDR3 size: 14 residues. Trimming took 7 bases from V and 1 from J; bases not matched to a gene: 4. Germline CDR1 and CDR2: SNHLY and FYNNEI.

The rearrangement uses TRBV6-6 and TRBJ1-5, with 8 bases lining up with TRBD1. The CDR3 runs to 15 residues. Unmatched junction bases numbered 8, after V lost 6 bases and J lost 4 bases. CDR1 is MNHNY, CDR2 SVGAGI, per germline (reference sequence). CDR3 sequence reads: CASSLDGTGNQPQHF. DNA for the CDR3: TGTGCCAGCAGCCTCGACGGGACAGGTAATCAGCCCCAGCATTTT.

This clone was seen only once. The V call is TRBV5-1, the J call TRBJ1-3, with 7 bases fitting TRBD1. CDR1 and CDR2 (germline): SGHRS, YFSETQ. V lost 1 base and J lost 2; bases outside the gene matches: 0. The CDR3 has 14 amino acids. This CDR3 is CASSLTGAGNTIYF. The DNA of the CDR3 is TGCGCCAGCAGCTTGACAGGGGCTGGAAACACCATATATTTT.

The chain has TRBV5-8 and TRBJ2-5, with TRBD1 identical over 7 bases. The last part of the DNA fits TRBJ2-7 better; the J call may be wrong. From germline, CDR1 is SGHTS and CDR2 YDEGEE. The CDR3 consists of 15 residues. The CDR3 nucleotides read TGTGCCAGCAGCGCGTACACAGGGGCGACCTACGAGCAGTACTTC. It encodes CASSAYTGATYEQYF.

The chain is built from TRBV27 and TRBJ2-3, with D uncertain. V lost 1 base, J lost 2 bases, and 7 bases lay in between. This CDR3 has 14 amino acids. Looked up from germline, CDR1 is MNHEY and CDR2 is SMNVEV (reference sequence). The CDR3 nucleotides are TGTGCCAGCAGTTTATTAGGCTTCACAGATACGCAGTATTTT. It encodes CASSLLGFTDTQYF.

V and J are TRBV7-2 and TRBJ2-5; D is unresolved. Between the trimmed V and J ends, which lost 5 bases and 3 bases, there was a span of 16 bases. This CDR3 spans 15 amino acids. Germline values: CDR1 SGHTA, CDR2 FQGNSA. DNA for the CDR3: TGTGCCAGCAGCCCATGGGCGGCTAGAGAAGAGACCCAGTACTTC. Encoded protein: CASSPWAAREETQYF.

The chain is built from TRBV27 and TRBJ1-1; TRBD1 matches 7 bases. V trimming: 10 bases; J trimming: 6 bases; junction bases outside the gene matches: 5. CDR1 and CDR2 from the germline V gene are MNHEY and SMNVEV (reference sequence). The CDR3 length is 11 residues. This chain's CDR3 is CATNTGAEAFF. The CDR3 coding sequence is TGTGCCACCAATACAGGGGCTGAAGCTTTCTTT.

This clone was detected once. The chain recombines TRBV5-8 with TRBJ2-7; D is uncertain. Looked up from germline, CDR1 is SGHTS and CDR2 is YDEGEE. The CDR3 is made up of 13 amino acids. V dropped 4 bases and J dropped 7 bases, with 15 bases sitting between them. The CDR3: CASSLGPAREQYF. CDR3 bases: TGTGCCAGCAGCCTAGGGCCCGCCAGAGAGCAGTACTTC.